Shown below are 27 T cell receptor beta chains from a single sample sequenced in a study of cytomegalovirus exposure and HLA in healthy donors (dated 2017 in TCRdb). The library came from the immunoSEQ multiplex PCR assay. The multiplex PCR relied on a mix of 60 forward primers for TCR Vbeta segments and 13 reverse primers for TCR Jbeta segments. Not all clones reach the TCRdb copy of this immuneACCESS table, which keeps in-frame sequences only. Checked studies attribute under half of the gap to unresolved V genes and leave the rest unexplained. The sample table shows approximately 100,000 clones, and about 70% are seen once. The ten largest clones take up about 12% of the sample. The sequencing input was PBMCs. These receptors came from a woman aged 40 to 50 in good health and CMV-seropositive.

V usage is TRBV4-2 and J usage is TRBJ2-7, with a possible D match to TRBD2 (6 bases). This CDR3 has 15 residues. With 1 base removed from V and 2 bases from J, the gap between germline ends came to 12 bases. Per the germline V gene, CDR1 is LGHNA and CDR2 is YNFKEQ. Here the CDR3 reads CASSQAPGSPYEQYF. CDR3 bases: TGTGCCAGCAGCCAAGCACCCGGGAGCCCCTACGAGCAGTACTTC.

This sequence joins TRBV18 and TRBJ2-7, with 7 bases that match TRBD1. Germline lookup yields CDR1 KGHSH and CDR2 LQKENI. Trimming at V came to 6 bases and at J to 2 bases, leaving 7 bases not matched to a gene. The CDR3 is 14 amino acids. CDR3 bases: TGTGCCAGCTCCCCCGGGCAGGGGGCCTACGAGCAGTACTTC. It translates to CASSPGQGAYEQYF.

This chain joins TRBV7-6 and TRBJ2-3; D is unclear. The CDR3 has 17 amino acids. Germline assignment: CDR1 SGHVS and CDR2 FNYEAQ. V was shortened by 1 base and J by 0 bases, with 14 bases between the two germline ends. CDR3 amino acids: CASSLGASLWSTDTQYF. As DNA, the CDR3 is TGTGCCAGCAGCTTAGGGGCGAGTCTGTGGAGCACAGATACGCAGTATTTT.

This clone was recorded a few times. This CDR3 is also generated by other DNA sequences in the sample. The J gene is TRBJ2-3, the V gene TRBV2, with D possibly being TRBD2 (6 bases). There are 15 residues in the CDR3. Between the trimmed V and J ends, which lost 6 bases and 0 bases, there was a span of 13 bases. Germline CDR1 reads SNHLY; CDR2 reads FYNNEI. The CDR3 sequence: CASSAGTHSTDTQYF. In DNA form, the CDR3 reads TGTGCCAGCAGCGCAGGGACTCACAGCACAGATACGCAGTATTTT.

This clone showed up just once. The J gene is TRBJ1-2, the V gene TRBV6-5; D unclear. Trimming removed 4 bases at V and 7 bases at J, with 10 bases between. CDR3 length: 12 residues. CDR1 is MNHEY and CDR2 is SVGAGI in the germline V gene. Written as DNA, the CDR3 is TGTGCCAGCAGTTCCGAGGGCCCTGGCTACACCTTC. Protein: CASSSEGPGYTF.

This clone was counted between two and nine times. The V and J genes are TRBV6-6 and TRBJ1-1; TRBD1 agrees at 8 bases. V lost 7 bases and J lost 5; bases outside the gene matches: 9. Germline V gene sequence: CDR1 MNHNY, CDR2 SVGAGI (reference sequence). The CDR3 runs 14 residues. The CDR3 region has the DNA TGTGCCAGCACCCAACTGACAGGGGAAACTGAAGCTTTCTTT. It translates to CASTQLTGETEAFF.

The chain couples TRBV6-6 to TRBJ1-1; D gene ambiguous. This CDR3 has 13 amino acids. Germline assignment: CDR1 MNHNY and CDR2 SVGAGI (reference sequence). Deletions cut 0 bases from V and 4 bases from J, with 6 bases between. The CDR3 loop reads CASSYSGTTEAFF. In DNA form, the CDR3 reads TGTGCCAGCAGTTACTCGGGCACCACTGAAGCTTTCTTT.

Only a few counts were recorded for this clone. This sequence joins TRBV4-1 and TRBJ1-2, with no clear D. Deletions cut 1 base from V and 2 bases from J, with 5 bases between. This CDR3 region has 13 residues. Germline V lookup: CDR1 MGHRA, CDR2 YSYEKL. The CDR3 protein is CASSQVMNYGYTF. DNA of the CDR3: TGCGCCAGCAGCCAAGTCATGAACTATGGCTACACCTTC.

The chain joins TRBV5-1 to TRBJ2-2, with D maybe TRBD1 (5 bases). Germline values: CDR1 SGHRS, CDR2 YFSETQ. CDR3 size: 15 residues. Trimming removed 2 bases at V and 3 bases at J, with 11 bases between. This CDR3 reads CASSFATGYTGELFF. The CDR3 nucleotides are TGCGCCAGCAGCTTTGCCACAGGTTACACCGGGGAGCTGTTTTTT.

This chain connects TRBV27 to TRBJ2-7; perhaps TRBD1 as D (6 bases). From germline, CDR1 is MNHEY and CDR2 SMNVEV (reference sequence). The CDR3 has 13 residues. V dropped 6 bases and J dropped 3 bases, with 12 bases sitting between them. This CDR3 is CASRYRVFYEQYF. The DNA for the CDR3 is TGTGCCAGCAGGTACAGGGTTTTCTACGAGCAGTACTTC.

The rearrangement joins TRBV5-1 to TRBJ2-7, with 8 bases matching TRBD2. Germline CDR1 reads SGHRS; CDR2 reads YFSETQ. V was pared by 1 base and J by 0 bases, with 6 bases of the junction left unmatched. There are 16 residues in the CDR3. The CDR3 sequence is CASSLNVAGSSYEQYF. CDR3 nucleotides: TGCGCCAGCAGCTTGAATGTAGCGGGGAGCTCCTACGAGCAGTACTTC.

The rearrangement joins TRBV29-1 to TRBJ1-1; the match to TRBD1 covers 7 bases. The CDR3 totals 15 residues. Germline trimming cut 3 bases from V and 0 bases from J; bases unmatched to any gene: 7. Germline V gene sequence: CDR1 SQVTM, CDR2 ANQGSEA. The CDR3 DNA reads as TGCAGCGTTGAGCGGGACAGTACCATGAACACTGAAGCTTTCTTT. Encoded protein: CSVERDSTMNTEAFF.

For the CDR3, the DNA is TGTGCCAGTACCCAGGGACTAGCGGGGGGTTTAAGCACAGATACGCAGTATTTT. Translating it yields CASTQGLAGGLSTDTQYF. The chain carries TRBV19 and TRBJ2-3; 15 bases line up with TRBD2. The CDR3 has 18 amino acids. J gave up 0 bases and V 7 bases, and 8 bases lay outside the gene matches. In germline, CDR1 is LNHDA, CDR2 SQIVND (reference sequence).

The J gene is TRBJ2-7, the V gene TRBV11-2, with D possibly being TRBD2 (5 bases). CDR3 length: 11 amino acids. The ends were cut back, 4 bases at V and 7 bases at J, with 8 bases in the middle. Germline V gene lookup returns CDR1 SGHAT and CDR2 FQNNGV. The CDR3 protein is CASSSTGEQYF. CDR3 nucleotides: TGTGCCAGCAGCTCAACGGGGGAGCAGTACTTC. Full variable domain (rest looked up from reference TRBV11-2 and TRBJ2-7): EAGVAQSPRYKIIEKRQSVAFWCNPISGHATLYWYQQILGQGPKLLIQFQNNGVVDDSQLPKDRFSAERLKGVDSTLKIQPAKLEDSAVYLCASSSTGEQYFGPGTRLTVT.

The V gene is TRBV4-2, the J gene TRBJ1-4; unclear D gene. Per the germline V gene, CDR1 is LGHNA and CDR2 is YNFKEQ. The CDR3 runs 18 residues. The V end was cut by 1 base, the J end by 0 bases, with 15 bases between. CDR3 sequence reads: CASSQGWADSATNEKLFF. The CDR3 DNA reads TGTGCCAGCAGCCAAGGTTGGGCAGATTCCGCAACTAATGAAAAACTGTTTTTT.

The chain combines TRBV18 with TRBJ2-3, with 14 positions matching TRBD2. The CDR3 is made up of 17 amino acids. Germline loops: CDR1 KGHSH, CDR2 LQKENI. Germline trimming cut 4 bases from V and 2 bases from J; bases unmatched to any gene: 5. This CDR3 is CASSLGLAGGNTDTQYF. The CDR3 nucleotides are TGTGCCAGCTCACTAGGACTAGCGGGGGGCAACACAGATACGCAGTATTTT.

As DNA, the CDR3 is TGTGCCAGCAGTTTAACAGGGGGCTCCACAGATACGCAGTATTTT. Encoded protein: CASSLTGGSTDTQYF. The chain employs TRBV6-5 and TRBJ2-3; TRBD1 aligns across 9 bases. V trimming: 4 bases; J trimming: 2 bases; junction bases outside the gene matches: 4. CDR3 length equals 15 residues. The germline V gene has CDR1 MNHEY and CDR2 SVGAGI.

This clone was seen just once. This rearrangement joins TRBV5-1 to TRBJ2-1; tentatively, D is TRBD1 (5 bases). Trimming pared 0 bases from V and 5 bases from J, leaving 9 bases between. The CDR3 is made up of 14 amino acids. Per germline, CDR1 SGHRS and CDR2 YFSETQ. The CDR3 region has the DNA TGCGCCAGCAGCTTGGTGGAAGGGGACAATGAGCAGTTCTTC. It yields the protein CASSLVEGDNEQFF.

The rearrangement uses TRBV19 and TRBJ2-2; D may be TRBD2 (5 bases). Trimming removed 4 bases at V and 5 bases at J, with 11 bases between. This CDR3 spans 14 amino acids. Per germline, CDR1 LNHDA and CDR2 SQIVND (reference sequence). CDR3 in amino acids: CASSRQAGTGELFF. CDR3 coding DNA: TGTGCCAGTAGTAGGCAGGCGGGTACCGGGGAGCTGTTTTTT.

The chain combines TRBV5-1 with TRBJ2-5; 14 nucleotides agree with TRBD2. This CDR3 spans 17 amino acids. Unmatched junction bases numbered 3, after V lost 0 bases and J lost 2 bases. Germline V gives CDR1 SGHRS, CDR2 YFSETQ. Here the CDR3 DNA reads TGCGCCAGCAGCTTGGGCTGGACTAGCGGGGGGCAAGAGACCCAGTACTTC. The encoded protein is CASSLGWTSGGQETQYF.

The chain joins TRBV6-6 to TRBJ1-1; TRBD1 agrees at 9 bases. V was pared by 5 bases and J by 4 bases, with 5 bases of the junction left unmatched. The CDR3 consists of 14 residues. Germline V lookup: CDR1 MNHNY, CDR2 SVGAGI (reference sequence). DNA of the CDR3: TGTGCCAGCAGTACGGGACAGGGAGGCACTGAAGCTTTCTTT. Translated: CASSTGQGGTEAFF.

This clone was counted only a few times. CDR3 coding DNA: TGTGCCAGCAGTTACTCCTCCTCCTCTCATGAGCAGTTCTTC. Encoded protein: CASSYSSSSHEQFF. The rearrangement uses TRBV6-5 and TRBJ2-1; D remains unclear. Germline CDR1 and CDR2: MNHEY and SVGAGI. The V end was cut by 0 bases, the J end by 8 bases, with 11 bases between. The CDR3 is 14 amino acids.

The chain is built from TRBV5-1 and TRBJ2-5; weak D call: TRBD2 (6 bases). CDR3 size: 16 residues. Trimming took off 0 bases at V and 5 bases at J, with 17 bases between the two ends. Germline CDR1 SGHRS, CDR2 YFSETQ. The CDR3 region has the DNA TGCGCCAGCAGCTTGGATGTTGCGGGGCGGTGGGAGACCCAGTACTTC. Translating it yields CASSLDVAGRWETQYF.

The chain recombines TRBV29-1 with TRBJ1-2; 9 positions match TRBD1. This CDR3 is built from 12 residues. Trimming cost V 5 bases and J 6 bases; bases outside gene matches: 4. The V gene's germline CDR1 is SQVTM and CDR2 ANQGSEA. The CDR3 DNA sequence: TGCAGCGTTTCGGACAGGGGTGATGGCTACACCTTC. Encoded protein: CSVSDRGDGYTF.

The V and J genes are TRBV11-2 and TRBJ2-3; TRBD1 aligns across 9 bases. The V and J ends lost 1 base and 4 bases, in that order; junction bases with no gene match: 3. The CDR3 length is 15 residues. The germline V gene encodes CDR1 SGHAT and CDR2 FQNNGV. This CDR3 is CASSLGTGVADTQYF. CDR3 nucleotide sequence: TGTGCCAGCAGCTTAGGGACAGGGGTGGCAGATACGCAGTATTTT.

The chain carries TRBV4-2 and TRBJ2-2; the D gene is possibly TRBD1 (6 bases). This CDR3 comprises 15 residues. Germline CDR1 and CDR2: LGHNA and YNFKEQ. Trimming took 4 bases from V and 6 from J, leaving 15 bases between them. The CDR3 spells CASSRNREIAGELFF. The CDR3 nucleotides read TGTGCCAGCAGCCGCAACAGGGAAATAGCCGGGGAGCTGTTTTTT.

The chain carries TRBV5-1 and TRBJ1-2; 7 nucleotides agree with TRBD1. V shed 4 bases and J 8 bases; nucleotides not matched to a gene: 11. CDR3 size: 14 residues. CDR1 is SGHRS, CDR2 YFSETQ, per germline. The CDR3 here is CASSPTGAPEGYTF. For the CDR3, the DNA is TGCGCCAGCAGCCCTACAGGGGCTCCTGAGGGCTACACCTTC.